These 15 T cell receptor beta chains came from one sample sequenced in a study of shared clonotypes between healthy human individuals. Clones were read by immunoSEQ multiplex PCR, and TCRdb kept only the in-frame ones, dropping some. The top ten hold about 0.13% of the sample, which has roughly 2.6 million clones, roughly nine tenths seen once. The sequenced sample consisted of naive CD4+ T cells sorted from blood. As for subset: CD45RA+ positively selected. The receptors come from a man aged 18 to 29 in good health.

This sequence joins TRBV6-1 and TRBJ2-5; TRBD1 might be the D (6 bases). The CDR3 totals 14 residues. CDR1 is MNHNS and CDR2 is SASEGT in the germline V gene. With 6 bases removed from V and 4 bases from J, the gap between germline ends came to 15 bases. CDR3 coding DNA: TGTGCCAGCAGGCGCGACAGGAGCCCAGAGACCCAGTACTTC. Translated, it gives CASRRDRSPETQYF.

To note about this clone: This specimen includes other DNA sequences encoding the same CDR3. CDR3: CASSLASGNTIYF. For the CDR3, the DNA is TGTGCCAGCAGCTTAGCGTCCGGAAACACCATATATTTT. The rearrangement joins TRBV7-9 to TRBJ1-3; D not certain. CDR1 is SEHNR and CDR2 is FQNEAQ in the germline V gene (reference sequence). The length of the CDR3 is 13 residues. V lost 0 bases to trimming and J lost 4 bases, with 4 bases between them.

This clone came up once. CDR3 DNA: TGTGCCAGACGGACAGGGCGCAATCAGCCCCAGCATTTT. Its protein product is CARRTGRNQPQHF. The chain links TRBV19 to TRBJ1-5; 8 bases agree with TRBD1. The length of the CDR3 is 13 residues. The J segment lost 2 bases and the V segment lost 9 bases, leaving 3 bases of the junction unmatched. CDR1 LNHDA and CDR2 SQIVND come from the germline V gene (reference sequence).

The V and J genes are TRBV10-2 and TRBJ2-2; TRBD2 agrees at 11 bases. V lost 6 bases to trimming and J lost 7 bases; unmatched junction nucleotides: 7. CDR3 length: 15 residues. Germline V lookup: CDR1 WSHSY, CDR2 SAAADI. The CDR3 loop reads CASRILAGGFGELFF. The CDR3 bases are TGCGCCAGCAGAATCCTAGCGGGAGGTTTCGGGGAGCTGTTTTTT.

The chain has TRBV7-2 and TRBJ2-5; 12 bases map to TRBD2. Unmatched junction bases numbered 9, after V lost 5 bases and J lost 5 bases. The CDR3 loop spans 16 amino acids. Germline values: CDR1 SGHTA, CDR2 FQGNSA. CDR3 loop: CASSPPRLAGVETQYF. The CDR3 DNA sequence: TGTGCCAGCAGCCCACCCCGACTAGCGGGAGTGGAGACCCAGTACTTC.

This clone is a singleton in its sample. V usage is TRBV12-5 and J usage is TRBJ2-7; 8 positions agree with TRBD1. Germline V lookup: CDR1 LGHNT, CDR2 FRNRAP. The CDR3 has 16 amino acids. With V trimmed by 0 bases and J by 2 bases, 6 bases remained unmatched. In DNA form, the CDR3 reads TGTGCTAGTGGTTTGGTACAGGCAGGGGGCCCCTACGAGCAGTACTTC. It is translated as CASGLVQAGGPYEQYF.

The CDR3 spells CASSLSTGGAGGYTF. The CDR3 DNA follows: TGCGCCAGCAGCTTGTCGACAGGGGGCGCCGGGGGCTACACCTTC. The genes are TRBV5-1 and TRBJ1-2; TRBD1 matches at 10 bases. The CDR3 is 15 residues long. Germline V gives CDR1 SGHRS, CDR2 YFSETQ. V lost 1 base and J lost 8; bases outside the gene matches: 8.

This chain joins TRBV5-1 and TRBJ2-7, with TRBD1 matching 11 bases. V lost 2 bases, J lost 5 bases, and 6 bases stayed unmatched. Germline V gene sequence: CDR1 SGHRS, CDR2 YFSETQ. CDR3 length: 15 amino acids. The CDR3 bases are TGCGCCAGCAGCTTAGTGGGACAGGGGGGCCACGAGCAGTACTTC. This codes for CASSLVGQGGHEQYF. Drawing the rest from reference TRBV5-1 and TRBJ2-7, the complete variable domain is KAGVTQTPRYLIKTRGQQVTLSCSPISGHRSVSWYQQTPGQGLQFLFEYFSETQRNKGNFPGRFSGRQFSNSRSEMNVSTLELGDSALYLCASSLVGQGGHEQYFGPGTRLTVT.

The V call is TRBV7-9, the J call TRBJ1-2, with D possibly being TRBD1 (5 bases). Germline loops: CDR1 SEHNR, CDR2 FQNEAQ (reference sequence). The CDR3 covers 16 residues. Between the trimmed V and J ends, which lost 0 bases and 8 bases, there was a span of 19 bases. CDR3 sequence (DNA): TGTGCCAGCAGCTTAGCGGTTCGCAGGGAAACTAGAGGCTACACCTTC. Protein product: CASSLAVRRETRGYTF.

The rearrangement links TRBV15 to TRBJ1-1, with 10 bases lining up with TRBD1. The CDR3 runs to 15 residues. V was pared by 0 bases and J by 6 bases, with 4 bases of the junction left unmatched. Looked up from germline, CDR1 is LNHNV and CDR2 is YYDKDF (reference sequence). The CDR3 coding sequence is TGTGCCACCAGCAGAGATCGGGACAGGGGCGCTGAAGCTTTCTTT. Protein sequence: CATSRDRDRGAEAFF.

The chain has TRBV5-4 and TRBJ2-5, with 7 bases matching TRBD1. The V gene's germline CDR1 is SGHNT and CDR2 YYREEE (reference sequence). This CDR3 is built from 14 residues. The trim removed 4 bases at V and 5 bases at J, leaving 8 bases unmatched. The CDR3 here is CASSHVGGAETQYF. The CDR3 DNA reads TGTGCCAGCAGCCATGTAGGGGGCGCGGAGACCCAGTACTTC.

The gene calls are TRBV5-1 and TRBJ1-1; unclear D gene. This CDR3 region has 15 residues. Trimming stripped 0 bases from V and 1 base from J, with 10 bases between. The germline V gene has CDR1 SGHRS and CDR2 YFSETQ. The DNA of the CDR3 is TGCGCCAGCAGCTTGGAGGGCAGGCAGAACACTGAAGCTTTCTTT. It encodes CASSLEGRQNTEAFF.

This clone has just a few counts. The chain joins TRBV6-5 to TRBJ1-1; D ambiguous. There are 13 residues in the CDR3. Between the trimmed V and J ends, which lost 6 bases and 4 bases, there was a span of 12 bases. Germline lookup yields CDR1 MNHEY and CDR2 SVGAGI. The DNA of the CDR3 is TGTGCCAGCAGCCGCCGATCGAGCACTGAAGCTTTCTTT. Its protein is CASSRRSSTEAFF.

This rearrangement joins TRBV30 to TRBJ2-7, with TRBD1 as a possible D gene (6 bases). This CDR3 has 11 residues. Germline values: CDR1 GTSNPN, CDR2 SVGIG (reference sequence). V was pared by 4 bases and J by 6 bases, with 10 bases between. The CDR3 is CAWTLGGEQYF. CDR3 bases: TGTGCCTGGACTCTAGGGGGCGAGCAGTACTTC.

This chain uses TRBV28 with TRBJ2-7; 7 nucleotides agree with TRBD1. With 5 bases clipped from V and 0 bases from J, the junction kept 7 bases outside the gene matches. This CDR3 spans 15 amino acids. Per the germline V gene, CDR1 is MDHEN and CDR2 is SYDVKM. The CDR3 sequence: CASSQPQGNSYEQYF. CDR3 in DNA: TGTGCCAGCAGTCAACCACAGGGGAACTCCTACGAGCAGTACTTC.